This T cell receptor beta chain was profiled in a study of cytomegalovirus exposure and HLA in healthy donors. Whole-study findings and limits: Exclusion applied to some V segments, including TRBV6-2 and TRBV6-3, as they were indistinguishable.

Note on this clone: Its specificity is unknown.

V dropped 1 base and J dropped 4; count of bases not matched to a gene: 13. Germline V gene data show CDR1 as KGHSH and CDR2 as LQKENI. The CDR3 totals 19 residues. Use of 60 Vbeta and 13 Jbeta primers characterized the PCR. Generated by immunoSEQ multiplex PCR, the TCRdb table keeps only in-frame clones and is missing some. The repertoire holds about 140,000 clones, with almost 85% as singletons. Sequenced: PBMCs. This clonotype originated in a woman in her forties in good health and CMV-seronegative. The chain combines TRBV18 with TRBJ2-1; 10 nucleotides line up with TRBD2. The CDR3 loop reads CASSPRAGGLNIKYNEQFF. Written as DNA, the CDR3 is TGTGCCAGCTCACCACGAGCGGGAGGGCTCAACATCAAATACAATGAGCAGTTCTTC.